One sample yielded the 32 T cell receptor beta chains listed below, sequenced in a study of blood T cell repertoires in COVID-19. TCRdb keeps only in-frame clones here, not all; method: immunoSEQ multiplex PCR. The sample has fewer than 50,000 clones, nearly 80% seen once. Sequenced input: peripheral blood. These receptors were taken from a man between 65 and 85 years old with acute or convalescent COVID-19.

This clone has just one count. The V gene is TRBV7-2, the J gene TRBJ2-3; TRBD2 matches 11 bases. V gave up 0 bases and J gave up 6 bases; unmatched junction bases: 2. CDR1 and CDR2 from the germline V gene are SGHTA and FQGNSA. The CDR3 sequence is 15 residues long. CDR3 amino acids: CASSLALAGADTQYF. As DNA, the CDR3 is TGTGCCAGCAGCTTAGCACTAGCGGGGGCGGATACGCAGTATTTT. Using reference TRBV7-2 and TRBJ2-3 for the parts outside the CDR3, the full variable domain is GAGVSQSPSNKVTEKGKDVELRCDPISGHTALYWYRQSLGQGLEFLIYFQGNSAPDKSGLPSDRFSAERTGGSVSTLTIQRTQQEDSAVYLCASSLALAGADTQYFGPGTRLTVL.

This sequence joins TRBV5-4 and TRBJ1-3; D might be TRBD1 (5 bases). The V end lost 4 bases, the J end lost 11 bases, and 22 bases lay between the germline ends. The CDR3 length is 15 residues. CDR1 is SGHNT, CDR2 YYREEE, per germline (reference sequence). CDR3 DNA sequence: TGTGCCAGCAGCGAGCCCGGGACCCGGGGGGGGGCCATATATTTT. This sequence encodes CASSEPGTRGGAIYF.

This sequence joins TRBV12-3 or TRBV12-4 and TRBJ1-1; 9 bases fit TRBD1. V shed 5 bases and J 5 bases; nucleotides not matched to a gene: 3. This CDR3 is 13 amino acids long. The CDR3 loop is CASSTGGRTEAFF. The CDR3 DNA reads TGTGCCAGCAGTACAGGGGGCCGGACTGAAGCTTTCTTT.

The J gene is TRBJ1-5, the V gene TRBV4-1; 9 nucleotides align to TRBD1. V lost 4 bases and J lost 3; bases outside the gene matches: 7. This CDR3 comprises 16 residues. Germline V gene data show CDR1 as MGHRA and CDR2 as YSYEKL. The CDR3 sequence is CASSRERTGDNQPQHF. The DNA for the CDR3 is TGCGCCAGCAGCCGGGAGAGGACAGGGGACAATCAGCCCCAGCATTTT.

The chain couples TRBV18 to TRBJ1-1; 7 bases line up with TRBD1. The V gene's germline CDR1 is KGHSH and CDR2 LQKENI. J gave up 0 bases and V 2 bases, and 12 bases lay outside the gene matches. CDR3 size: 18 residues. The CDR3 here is CASSPERTGRPMNTEAFF. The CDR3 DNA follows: TGTGCCAGCTCACCAGAGCGGACAGGTAGACCAATGAACACTGAAGCTTTCTTT.

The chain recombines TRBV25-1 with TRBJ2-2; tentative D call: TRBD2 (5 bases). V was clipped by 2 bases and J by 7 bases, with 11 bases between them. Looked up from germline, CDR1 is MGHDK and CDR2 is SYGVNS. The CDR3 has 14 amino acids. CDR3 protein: CASSEITGYGELFF. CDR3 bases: TGTGCCAGCAGTGAAATCACGGGGTACGGGGAGCTGTTTTTT. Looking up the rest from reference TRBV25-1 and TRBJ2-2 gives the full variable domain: EADIYQTPRYLVIGTGKKITLECSQTMGHDKMYWYQQDPGMELHLIHYSYGVNSTEKGDLSSESTVSRIRTEHFPLTLESARPSHTSQYLCASSEITGYGELFFGEGSRLTVL.

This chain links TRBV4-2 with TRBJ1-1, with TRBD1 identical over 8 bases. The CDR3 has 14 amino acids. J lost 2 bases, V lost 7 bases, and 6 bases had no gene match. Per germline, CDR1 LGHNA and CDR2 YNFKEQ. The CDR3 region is CASTPDRDNTEAFF. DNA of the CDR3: TGTGCCAGCACCCCGGACAGGGATAACACTGAAGCTTTCTTT.

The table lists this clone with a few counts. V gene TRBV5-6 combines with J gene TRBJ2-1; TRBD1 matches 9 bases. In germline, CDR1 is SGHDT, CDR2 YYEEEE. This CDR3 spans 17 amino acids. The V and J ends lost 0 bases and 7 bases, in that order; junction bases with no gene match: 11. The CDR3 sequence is CASSLAQGASGRNEQFF. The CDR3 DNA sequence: TGTGCCAGCAGCTTGGCACAGGGGGCTTCAGGAAGGAATGAGCAGTTCTTC. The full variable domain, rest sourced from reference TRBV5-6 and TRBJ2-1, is DAGVTQSPTHLIKTRGQQVTLRCSPKSGHDTVSWYQQALGQGPQFIFQYYEEEERQRGNFPDRFSGHQFPNYSSELNVNALLLGDSALYLCASSLAQGASGRNEQFFGPGTRLTVL.

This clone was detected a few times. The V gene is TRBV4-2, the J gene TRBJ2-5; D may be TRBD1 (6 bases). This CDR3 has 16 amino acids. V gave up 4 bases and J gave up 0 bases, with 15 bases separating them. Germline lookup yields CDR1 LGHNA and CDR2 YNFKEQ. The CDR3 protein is CASSPGQLLNQETQYF. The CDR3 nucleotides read TGTGCCAGCAGCCCCGGACAGTTGCTTAACCAAGAGACCCAGTACTTC.

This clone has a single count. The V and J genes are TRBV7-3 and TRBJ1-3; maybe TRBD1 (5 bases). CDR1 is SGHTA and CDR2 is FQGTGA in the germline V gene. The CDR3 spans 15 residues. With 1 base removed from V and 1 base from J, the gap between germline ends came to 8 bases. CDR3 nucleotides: TGTGCCAGCAGCTTAAACCCAGGGTCTGGAAACACCATATATTTT. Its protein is CASSLNPGSGNTIYF.

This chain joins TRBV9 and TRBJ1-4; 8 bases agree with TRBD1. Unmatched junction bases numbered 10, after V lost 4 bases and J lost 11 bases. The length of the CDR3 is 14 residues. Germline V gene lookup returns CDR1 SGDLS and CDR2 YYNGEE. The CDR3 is CASSPRDRSGKLFF. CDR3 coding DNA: TGTGCCAGCAGCCCTAGGGACAGGTCGGGTAAACTGTTTTTT.

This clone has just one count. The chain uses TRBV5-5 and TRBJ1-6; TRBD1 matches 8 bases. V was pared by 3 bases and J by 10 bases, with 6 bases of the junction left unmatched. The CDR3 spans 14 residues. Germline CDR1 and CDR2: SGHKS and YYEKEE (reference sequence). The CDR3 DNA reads TGTGCCAGCAGCTATCAGGGGGCAGGGTCACCCCTCCACTTT. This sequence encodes CASSYQGAGSPLHF.

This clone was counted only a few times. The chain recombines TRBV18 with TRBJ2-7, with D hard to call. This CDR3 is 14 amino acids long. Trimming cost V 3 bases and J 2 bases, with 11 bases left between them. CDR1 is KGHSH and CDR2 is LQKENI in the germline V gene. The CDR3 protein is CASSPRGGAYEQYF. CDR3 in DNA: TGTGCCAGCTCACCCCGTGGCGGTGCCTACGAGCAGTACTTC.

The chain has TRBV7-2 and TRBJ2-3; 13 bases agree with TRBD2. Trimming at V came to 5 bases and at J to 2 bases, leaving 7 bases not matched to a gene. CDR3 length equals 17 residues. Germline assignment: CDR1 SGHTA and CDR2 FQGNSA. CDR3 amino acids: CASSPRLAGGSTDTQYF. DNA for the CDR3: TGTGCCAGCAGCCCAAGACTAGCGGGGGGATCCACAGATACGCAGTATTTT. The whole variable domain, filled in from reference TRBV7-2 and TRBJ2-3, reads GAGVSQSPSNKVTEKGKDVELRCDPISGHTALYWYRQSLGQGLEFLIYFQGNSAPDKSGLPSDRFSAERTGGSVSTLTIQRTQQEDSAVYLCASSPRLAGGSTDTQYFGPGTRLTVL.

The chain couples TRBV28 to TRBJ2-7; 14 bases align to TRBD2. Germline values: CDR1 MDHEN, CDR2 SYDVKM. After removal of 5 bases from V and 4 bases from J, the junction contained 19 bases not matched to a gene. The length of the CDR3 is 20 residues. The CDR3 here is CASSPYLSGLAGGEGYEQYF. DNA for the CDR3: TGTGCCAGCAGTCCTTACCTTTCAGGACTAGCGGGGGGAGAAGGTTACGAGCAGTACTTC.

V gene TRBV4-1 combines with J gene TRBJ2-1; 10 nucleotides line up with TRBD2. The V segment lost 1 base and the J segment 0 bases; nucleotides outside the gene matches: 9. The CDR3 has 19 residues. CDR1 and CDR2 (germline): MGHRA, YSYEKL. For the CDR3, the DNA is TGCGCCAGCAGCCAAGGGTTAGCGGGGGGAACCCGCTCCTACAATGAGCAGTTCTTC. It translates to CASSQGLAGGTRSYNEQFF.

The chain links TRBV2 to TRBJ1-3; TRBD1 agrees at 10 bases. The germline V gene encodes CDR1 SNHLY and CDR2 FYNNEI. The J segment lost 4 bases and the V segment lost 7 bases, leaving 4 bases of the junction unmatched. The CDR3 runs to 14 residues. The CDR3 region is CASTDRGRGNTIYF. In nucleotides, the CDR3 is TGTGCCAGCACCGACAGGGGGCGAGGAAACACCATATATTTT.

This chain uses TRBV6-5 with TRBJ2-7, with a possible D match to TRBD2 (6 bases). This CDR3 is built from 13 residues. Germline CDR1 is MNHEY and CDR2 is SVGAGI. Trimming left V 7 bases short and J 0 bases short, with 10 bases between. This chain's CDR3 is CASTLTSSYEQYF. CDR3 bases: TGTGCCAGCACTTTGACTAGCTCCTACGAGCAGTACTTC.

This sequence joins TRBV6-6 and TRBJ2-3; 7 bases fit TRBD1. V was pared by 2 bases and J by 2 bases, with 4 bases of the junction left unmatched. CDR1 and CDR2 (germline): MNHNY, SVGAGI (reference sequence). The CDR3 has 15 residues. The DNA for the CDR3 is TGTGCCAGCAGTTACCTCAGGGGGTACACAGATACGCAGTATTTT. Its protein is CASSYLRGYTDTQYF.

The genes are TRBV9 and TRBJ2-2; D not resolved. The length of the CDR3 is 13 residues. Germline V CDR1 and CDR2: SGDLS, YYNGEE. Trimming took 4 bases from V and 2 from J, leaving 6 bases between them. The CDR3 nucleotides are TGTGCCAGCAGCCGCGATAACACCGGGGAGCTGTTTTTT. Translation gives CASSRDNTGELFF.

The CDR3 region has the DNA TGTGCCACCAGTGCCTCCGGTACCCAAGAGACCCAGTACTTC. Its translation: CATSASGTQETQYF. The chain links TRBV24-1 to TRBJ2-5; D remains ambiguous. The germline V and J ends were trimmed by 5 bases and 1 base, with 10 bases remaining between them. CDR1 KGHDR and CDR2 SFDVKD come from the germline V gene. This CDR3 has 14 amino acids.

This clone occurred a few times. The CDR3 bases are TGTGCCAGCAGTTATATGGGACAGGGGGGTGAAAAACTGTTTTTT. Translated, it gives CASSYMGQGGEKLFF. This sequence joins TRBV6-5 and TRBJ1-4, with TRBD1 matching 11 bases. Germline CDR1 is MNHEY and CDR2 is SVGAGI. The CDR3 loop spans 15 amino acids. Trimming at V came to 3 bases and at J to 7 bases, leaving 4 bases not matched to a gene.

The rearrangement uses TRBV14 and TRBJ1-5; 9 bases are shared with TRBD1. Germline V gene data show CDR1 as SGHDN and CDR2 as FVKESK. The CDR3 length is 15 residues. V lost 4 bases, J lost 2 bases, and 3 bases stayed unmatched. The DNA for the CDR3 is TGTGCCAGCAGCCCGACAGGGGGAGGCAATCAGCCCCAGCATTTT. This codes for CASSPTGGGNQPQHF.

CDR3 in DNA: TGTGCCAGCAGCTTGGTGACTAGCGGGGGGGTAGAGACCCAGTACTTC. This sequence encodes CASSLVTSGGVETQYF. This chain links TRBV5-5 with TRBJ2-5, with 14 bases matching TRBD2. This CDR3 comprises 16 residues. Germline-derived CDR1 and CDR2 are SGHKS and YYEKEE (reference sequence). V shed 0 bases, J shed 4 bases, and the junction held 2 bases outside the gene matches. Filled out from reference TRBV5-5 and TRBJ2-5, the complete variable domain reads DAGVTQSPTHLIKTRGQQVTLRCSPISGHKSVSWYQQVLGQGPQFIFQYYEKEERGRGNFPDRFSARQFPNYSSELNVNALLLGDSALYLCASSLVTSGGVETQYFGPGTRLLVL.

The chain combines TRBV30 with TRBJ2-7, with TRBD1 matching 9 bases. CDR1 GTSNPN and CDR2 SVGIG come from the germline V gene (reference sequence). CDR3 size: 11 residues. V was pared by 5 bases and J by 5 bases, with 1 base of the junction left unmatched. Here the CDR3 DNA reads TGTGCCTGGGGGGACAGGGACGAGCAGTACTTC. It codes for CAWGDRDEQYF.

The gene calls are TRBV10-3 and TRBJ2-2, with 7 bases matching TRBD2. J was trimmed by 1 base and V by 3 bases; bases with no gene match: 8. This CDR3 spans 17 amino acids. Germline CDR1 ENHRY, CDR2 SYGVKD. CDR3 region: CAISDDREGRNTGELFF. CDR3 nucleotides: TGTGCCATCAGTGACGATAGGGAGGGTCGGAACACCGGGGAGCTGTTTTTT.

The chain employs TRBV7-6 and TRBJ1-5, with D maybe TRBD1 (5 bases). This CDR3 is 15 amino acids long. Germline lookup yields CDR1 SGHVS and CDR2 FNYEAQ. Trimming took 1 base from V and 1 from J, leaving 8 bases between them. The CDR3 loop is CASSLEGQSNQPQHF. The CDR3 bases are TGTGCCAGCAGCTTAGAGGGGCAGAGCAATCAGCCCCAGCATTTT.

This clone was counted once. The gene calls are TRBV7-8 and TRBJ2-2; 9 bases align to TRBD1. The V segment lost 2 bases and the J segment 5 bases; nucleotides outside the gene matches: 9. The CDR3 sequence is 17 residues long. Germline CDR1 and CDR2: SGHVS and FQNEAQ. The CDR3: CASSLSGGTGTTGELFF. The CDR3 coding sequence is TGTGCCAGCAGCTTAAGCGGCGGGACAGGGACTACCGGGGAGCTGTTTTTT.

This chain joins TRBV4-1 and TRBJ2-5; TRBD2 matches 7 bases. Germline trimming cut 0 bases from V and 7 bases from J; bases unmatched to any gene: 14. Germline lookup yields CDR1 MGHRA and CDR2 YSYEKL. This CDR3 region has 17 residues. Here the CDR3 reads CASSQEEPQRGGGTQYF. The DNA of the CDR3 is TGCGCCAGCAGCCAAGAAGAGCCTCAGCGGGGTGGGGGGACCCAGTACTTC.

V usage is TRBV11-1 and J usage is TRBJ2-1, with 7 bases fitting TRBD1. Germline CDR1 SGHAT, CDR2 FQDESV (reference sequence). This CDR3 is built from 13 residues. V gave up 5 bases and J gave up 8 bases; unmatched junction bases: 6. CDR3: CASSIGQDYEQFF. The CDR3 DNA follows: TGTGCCAGCAGCATCGGACAGGACTATGAGCAGTTCTTC. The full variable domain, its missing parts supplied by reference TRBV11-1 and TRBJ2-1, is EAEVAQSPRYKITEKSQAVAFWCDPISGHATLYWYRQILGQGPELLVQFQDESVVDDSQLPKDRFSAERLKGVDSTLKIQPAELGDSAMYLCASSIGQDYEQFFGPGTRLTVL.

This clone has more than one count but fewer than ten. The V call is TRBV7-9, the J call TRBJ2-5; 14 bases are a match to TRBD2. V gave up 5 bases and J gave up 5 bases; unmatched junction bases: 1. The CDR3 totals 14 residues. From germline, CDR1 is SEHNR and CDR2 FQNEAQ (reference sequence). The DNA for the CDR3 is TGTGCCAGCAGCCGGACTAGCGGGGGGGAGACCCAGTACTTC. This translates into CASSRTSGGETQYF.

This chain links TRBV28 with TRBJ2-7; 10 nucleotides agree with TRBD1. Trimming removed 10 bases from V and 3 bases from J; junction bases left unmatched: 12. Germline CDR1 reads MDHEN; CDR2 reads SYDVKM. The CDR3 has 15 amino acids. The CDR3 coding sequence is TGTGCCATTGAAAACCGGGACAGGGGTAACTACGAGCAGTACTTC. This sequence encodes CAIENRDRGNYEQYF. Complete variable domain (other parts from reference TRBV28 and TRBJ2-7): DVKVTQSSRYLVKRTGEKVFLECVQDMDHENMFWYRQDPGLGLRLIYFSYDVKMKEKGDIPEGYSVSREKKERFSLILESASTNQTSMYLCAIENRDRGNYEQYFGPGTRLTVT.